The 11 T cell receptor beta chains listed next were all sequenced from one sample in a study of blood T cell repertoires in COVID-19. Using immunoSEQ multiplex PCR, the repertoire was profiled, and TCRdb retains in-frame clones only, with some absent. The sample holds some 140,000 clones, roughly nine tenths seen once. The sample taken for sequencing was peripheral blood. Receptor source: a man aged 45-65 years with acute or convalescent COVID-19.

This chain joins TRBV5-1 and TRBJ2-3; TRBD2 matches 8 bases. Germline lookup yields CDR1 SGHRS and CDR2 YFSETQ. The CDR3 spans 15 residues. Losses at the gene ends were 3 bases for V and 0 bases for J; bases not matched to a gene: 3. Here the CDR3 reads CASSWRGASTDTQYF. Written as DNA, the CDR3 is TGCGCCAGCAGCTGGCGGGGGGCTAGCACAGATACGCAGTATTTT. Combining the CDR3 with reference TRBV5-1 and TRBJ2-3 gives the whole variable domain KAGVTQTPRYLIKTRGQQVTLSCSPISGHRSVSWYQQTPGQGLQFLFEYFSETQRNKGNFPGRFSGRQFSNSRSEMNVSTLELGDSALYLCASSWRGASTDTQYFGPGTRLTVL.

The genes are TRBV2 and TRBJ2-7, with 8 bases lining up with TRBD1. This CDR3 has 13 residues. Germline CDR1 and CDR2: SNHLY and FYNNEI. J was trimmed by 5 bases and V by 4 bases; bases with no gene match: 4. The CDR3 bases are TGTGCCAGCAGTGTGGACAGGGCGAACGAGCAGTACGTC. Protein product: CASSVDRANEQYV.

The chain joins TRBV5-1 to TRBJ2-5; TRBD1 is a possible D gene (6 bases). V lost 0 bases to trimming and J lost 4 bases, with 10 bases between them. Germline loops: CDR1 SGHRS, CDR2 YFSETQ. CDR3 length equals 14 residues. CDR3 DNA: TGCGCCAGCAGCTTGGGTGTGACAGGAGAGACCCAGTACTTC. Encoded protein: CASSLGVTGETQYF.

The rearrangement joins TRBV5-1 to TRBJ1-3; TRBD1 aligns across 10 bases. Germline-derived CDR1 and CDR2 are SGHRS and YFSETQ. V was pared by 4 bases and J by 7 bases, with 11 bases of the junction left unmatched. There are 16 residues in the CDR3. CDR3 residues: CASSPVGQGRLNTIYF. The CDR3, as DNA: TGCGCCAGCAGCCCCGTGGGACAGGGGAGATTGAACACCATATATTTT.

J is TRBJ1-2 and V is TRBV5-4, with 9 bases matching TRBD1. Germline lookup yields CDR1 SGHNT and CDR2 YYREEE (reference sequence). With 4 bases clipped from V and 4 bases from J, the junction kept 5 bases outside the gene matches. This CDR3 comprises 14 residues. CDR3 nucleotides: TGTGCCAGCAGCCCGCAGGACAGGGGCTATGGCTACACCTTC. Translating it yields CASSPQDRGYGYTF.

As for this clone: Other DNA sequences in the sample encode the same CDR3. This chain links TRBV6-6 with TRBJ1-5, with 7 nucleotides matching TRBD1. CDR1 and CDR2 (germline): MNHNY, SVGAGI (reference sequence). The V gene end was trimmed by 5 bases and the J gene end by 2 bases; junction bases not matched to a gene: 3. There are 14 residues in the CDR3. This CDR3 reads CASSLTGGNQPQHF. In DNA form, the CDR3 reads TGTGCCAGCAGTCTTACAGGGGGCAATCAGCCCCAGCATTTT.

V is TRBV9 and J is TRBJ2-6; D unresolved. Germline V gene data show CDR1 as SGDLS and CDR2 as YYNGEE. V lost 4 bases and J 2 bases, leaving 7 bases between the germline ends. The CDR3 contains 14 residues. Here the CDR3 DNA reads TGTGCCAGCAGCCCTCGGGCTGGGGCCAACGTCCTGACTTTC. This codes for CASSPRAGANVLTF.

J is TRBJ1-1 and V is TRBV18; TRBD1 agrees at 7 bases. The CDR3 loop spans 15 amino acids. Germline loops: CDR1 KGHSH, CDR2 LQKENI. V lost 3 bases and J lost 6; bases outside the gene matches: 10. The CDR3 DNA reads as TGTGCCAGCTCACCCCTTGAGGGGGCGGGCGCTGAAGCTTTCTTT. This translates into CASSPLEGAGAEAFF.

This sequence joins TRBV6-5 and TRBJ2-7; the D gene is possibly TRBD1 (5 bases). Germline CDR1 reads MNHEY; CDR2 reads SVGAGI. V shed 4 bases and J shed 7 bases, with 14 bases lying between them. This CDR3 has 13 residues. The CDR3 coding sequence is TGTGCCAGCAGTTTAGCCCGGACATCGGAGCAGTACGTC. Protein product: CASSLARTSEQYV.

The chain carries TRBV11-2 and TRBJ2-2; a possible D gene is TRBD1 (5 bases). This CDR3 contains 15 residues. V was shortened by 5 bases and J by 5 bases, with 15 bases between the two germline ends. Germline loops: CDR1 SGHAT, CDR2 FQNNGV. The CDR3 DNA sequence: TGTGCCAGCAGCGGCCGACAGCATTTTACCGGGGAGCTGTTTTTT. Translated, it gives CASSGRQHFTGELFF.

V gene TRBV6-2 or TRBV6-3 combines with J gene TRBJ2-1, with 12 bases identical to TRBD2. The CDR3 runs 15 residues. CDR1 and CDR2 (germline): MNHEY, SVGEGT. J was trimmed by 8 bases and V by 2 bases; bases with no gene match: 4. The CDR3 spells CASSYRTSGDYEQFF. CDR3 in DNA: TGTGCCAGCAGTTACCGGACTAGCGGGGACTATGAGCAGTTCTTC.